The present TCR beta chain was sequenced within a study of technical replicates of blood from a few donors. The CDR3 sequence is 14 residues long. V was clipped by 4 bases and J by 10 bases, with 17 bases between them. Germline CDR1 and CDR2: KGHSH and LQKENI. Produced via immunoSEQ multiplex PCR; TCRdb's table is partial and in-frame only. This table has tens of thousands of clones, 75% to 90% appearing once. The chain links TRBV18 to TRBJ1-5; D remains ambiguous. The sample was T cells isolated from PBMCs. The clonotype was recovered from a human donor in good health. This CDR3 reads CASSQESGSEPQHF. The CDR3 bases are TGTGCCAGCTCACAGGAGAGTGGATCAGAACCCCAGCATTTT.